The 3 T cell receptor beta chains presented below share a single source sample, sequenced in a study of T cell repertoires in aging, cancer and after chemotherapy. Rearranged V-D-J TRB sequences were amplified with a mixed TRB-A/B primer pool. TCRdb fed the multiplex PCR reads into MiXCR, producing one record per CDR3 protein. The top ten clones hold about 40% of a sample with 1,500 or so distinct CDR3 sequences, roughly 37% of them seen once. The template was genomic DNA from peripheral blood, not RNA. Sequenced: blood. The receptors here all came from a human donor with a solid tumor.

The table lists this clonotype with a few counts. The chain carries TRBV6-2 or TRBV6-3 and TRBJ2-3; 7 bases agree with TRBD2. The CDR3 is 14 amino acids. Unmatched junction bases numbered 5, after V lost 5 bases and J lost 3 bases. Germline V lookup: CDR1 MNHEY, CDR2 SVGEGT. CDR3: CASSGDGGTDTQYF. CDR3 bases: TGTGCCAGCAGTGGGGACGGGGGGACAGATACGCAGTATTTT.

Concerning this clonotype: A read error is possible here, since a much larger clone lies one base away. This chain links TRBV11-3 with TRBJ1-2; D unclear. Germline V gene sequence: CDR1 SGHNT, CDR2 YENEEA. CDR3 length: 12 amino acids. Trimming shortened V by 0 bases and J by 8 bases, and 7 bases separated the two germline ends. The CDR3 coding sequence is TGTGCCAGCAGCTTAGAGGAAGGAGGCTACACCTTC. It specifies CASSLEEGGYTF. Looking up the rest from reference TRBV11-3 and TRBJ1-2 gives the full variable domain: EAGVVQSPRYKIIEKKQPVAFWCNPISGHNTLYWYLQNLGQGPELLIRYENEEAVDDSQLPKDRFSAERLKGVDSTLKIQPAELGDSAVYLCASSLEEGGYTFGSGTRLTVV.

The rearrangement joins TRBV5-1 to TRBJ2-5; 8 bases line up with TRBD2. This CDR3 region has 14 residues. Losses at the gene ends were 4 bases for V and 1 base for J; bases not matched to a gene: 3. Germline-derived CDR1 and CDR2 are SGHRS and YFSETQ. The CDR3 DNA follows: TGCGCCAGCAGCGCGACTAGCGTCCAAGAGACCCAGTACTTC. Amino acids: CASSATSVQETQYF.